The clone carrying this TCR beta chain was seen just once. These data originate in a study of siplizumab effects on memory and regulatory T cells. Germline values: CDR1 SGHRS, CDR2 YFSETQ. The CDR3 covers 15 residues. V lost 0 bases and J lost 2, with 12 bases in between. Method: immunoSEQ multiplex PCR; TCRdb's copy keeps in-frame clones and lacks some. The sample records 100,000 or so clones, roughly 91% being singletons. The sequenced material came from non-Treg CD4+ T cells sorted from blood. The receptor was isolated from a human donor in good health. The rearrangement links TRBV5-1 to TRBJ2-7; D is perhaps TRBD1 (5 bases). CDR3 region: CASSLASGWAYEQYF. The DNA for the CDR3 is TGCGCCAGCAGCTTGGCATCAGGGTGGGCCTACGAGCAGTACTTC.